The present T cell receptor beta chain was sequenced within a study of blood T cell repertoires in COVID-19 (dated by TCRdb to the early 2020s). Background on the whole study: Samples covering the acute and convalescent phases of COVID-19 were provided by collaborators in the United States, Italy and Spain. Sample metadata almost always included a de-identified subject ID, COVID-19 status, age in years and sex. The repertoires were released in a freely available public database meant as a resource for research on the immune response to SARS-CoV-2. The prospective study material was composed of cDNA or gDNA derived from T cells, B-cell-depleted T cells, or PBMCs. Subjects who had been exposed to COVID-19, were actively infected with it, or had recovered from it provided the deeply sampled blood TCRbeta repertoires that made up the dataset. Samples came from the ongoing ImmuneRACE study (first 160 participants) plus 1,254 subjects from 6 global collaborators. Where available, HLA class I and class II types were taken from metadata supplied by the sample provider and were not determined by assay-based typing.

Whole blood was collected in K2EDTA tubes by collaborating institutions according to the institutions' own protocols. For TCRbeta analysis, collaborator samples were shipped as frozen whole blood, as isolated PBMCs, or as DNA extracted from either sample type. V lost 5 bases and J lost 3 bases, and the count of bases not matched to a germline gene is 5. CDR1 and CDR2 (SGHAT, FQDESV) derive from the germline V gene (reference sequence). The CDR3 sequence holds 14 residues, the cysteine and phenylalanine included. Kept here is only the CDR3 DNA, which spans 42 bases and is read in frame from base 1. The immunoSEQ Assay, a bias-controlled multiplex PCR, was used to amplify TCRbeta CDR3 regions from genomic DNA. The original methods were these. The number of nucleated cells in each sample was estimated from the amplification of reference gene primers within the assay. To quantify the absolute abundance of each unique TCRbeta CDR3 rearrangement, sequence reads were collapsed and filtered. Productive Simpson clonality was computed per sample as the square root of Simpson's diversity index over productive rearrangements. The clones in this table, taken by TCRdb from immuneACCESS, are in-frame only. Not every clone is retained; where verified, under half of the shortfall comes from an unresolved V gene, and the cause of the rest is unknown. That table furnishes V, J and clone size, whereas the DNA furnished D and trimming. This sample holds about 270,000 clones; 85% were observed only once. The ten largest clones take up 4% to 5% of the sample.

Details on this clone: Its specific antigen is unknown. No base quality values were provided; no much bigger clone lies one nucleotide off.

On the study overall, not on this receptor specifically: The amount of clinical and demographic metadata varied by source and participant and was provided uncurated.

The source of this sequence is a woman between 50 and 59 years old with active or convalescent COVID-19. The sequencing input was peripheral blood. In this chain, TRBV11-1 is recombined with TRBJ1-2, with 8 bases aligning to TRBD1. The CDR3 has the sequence CASSNDRGYYGYTF. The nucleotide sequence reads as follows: TGTGCCAGCAGCAACGACAGGGGTTACTATGGCTACACCTTC.